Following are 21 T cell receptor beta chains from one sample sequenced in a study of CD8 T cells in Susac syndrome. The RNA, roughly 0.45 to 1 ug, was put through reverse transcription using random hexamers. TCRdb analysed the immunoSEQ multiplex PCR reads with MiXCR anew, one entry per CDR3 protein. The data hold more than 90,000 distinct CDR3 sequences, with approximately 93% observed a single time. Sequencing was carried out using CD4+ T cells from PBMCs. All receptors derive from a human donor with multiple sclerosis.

The chain's CDR3 is CASSLPRLSYEQYF. The CDR3 DNA is TGCGCCAGCAGTCTTCCCAGGTTATCCTACGAGCAGTACTTC. J is TRBJ2-7 and V is TRBV23-1, with no clear D. TRBV23-1 is placed among ORFs of uncertain function. The CDR3 contains 14 residues. Trimming shortened V by 4 bases and J by 1 base, and 11 bases separated the two germline ends.

The DNA of the CDR3 is TGCGCCAGCGGCAATAAGATCAGGGGGATGAACACTGAAGCTTTCTTT. Its translation: CASGNKIRGMNTEAFF. The chain is built from TRBV23-1 and TRBJ1-1; TRBD1 aligns across 7 bases. TRBV23-1 is flagged as an ORF with uncertain function. V was clipped by 8 bases and J by 0 bases; unmatched bases: 12. The CDR3 is made up of 16 amino acids.

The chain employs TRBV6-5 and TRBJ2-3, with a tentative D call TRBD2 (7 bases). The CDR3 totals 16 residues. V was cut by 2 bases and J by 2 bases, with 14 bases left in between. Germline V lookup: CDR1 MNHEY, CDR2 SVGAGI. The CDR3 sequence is CASSYGGGALTDTQYF. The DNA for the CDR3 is TGTGCCAGCAGTTACGGTGGGGGGGCGCTCACAGATACGCAGTATTTT.

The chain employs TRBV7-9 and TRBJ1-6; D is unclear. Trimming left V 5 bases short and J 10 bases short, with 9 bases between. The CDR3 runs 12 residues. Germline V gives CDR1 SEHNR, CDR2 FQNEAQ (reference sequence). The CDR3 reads CASSPFESPLHF. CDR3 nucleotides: TGTGCCAGCAGCCCTTTCGAGTCACCCCTCCACTTT.

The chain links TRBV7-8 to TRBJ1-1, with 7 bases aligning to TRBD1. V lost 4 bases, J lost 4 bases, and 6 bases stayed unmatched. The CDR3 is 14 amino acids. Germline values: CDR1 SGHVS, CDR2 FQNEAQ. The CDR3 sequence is CASSSRDRPTEAFF. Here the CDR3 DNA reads TGTGCCAGCAGCTCGAGGGACAGACCCACTGAAGCTTTCTTT.

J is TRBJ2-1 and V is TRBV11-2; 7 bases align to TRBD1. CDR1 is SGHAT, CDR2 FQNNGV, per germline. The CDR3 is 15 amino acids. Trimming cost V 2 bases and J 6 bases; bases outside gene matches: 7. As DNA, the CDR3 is TGTGCCAGCAGCTTACAAGGGGGCCTTTCCAATGAGCAGTTCTTC. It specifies CASSLQGGLSNEQFF.

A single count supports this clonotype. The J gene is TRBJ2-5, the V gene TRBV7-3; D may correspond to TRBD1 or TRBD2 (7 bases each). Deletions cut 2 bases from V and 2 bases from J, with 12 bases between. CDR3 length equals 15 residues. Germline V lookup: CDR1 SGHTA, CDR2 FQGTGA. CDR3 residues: CASSLGRGLQETQYF. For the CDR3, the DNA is TGTGCCAGCAGCTTAGGGAGGGGGCTACAAGAGACCCAGTACTTC.

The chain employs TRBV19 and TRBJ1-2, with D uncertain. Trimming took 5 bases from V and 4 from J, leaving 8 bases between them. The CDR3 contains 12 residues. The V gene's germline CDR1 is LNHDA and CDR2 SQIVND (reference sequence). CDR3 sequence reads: CASSREGYGYTF. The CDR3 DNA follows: TGTGCCAGTAGTCGGGAAGGCTATGGCTACACCTTC.

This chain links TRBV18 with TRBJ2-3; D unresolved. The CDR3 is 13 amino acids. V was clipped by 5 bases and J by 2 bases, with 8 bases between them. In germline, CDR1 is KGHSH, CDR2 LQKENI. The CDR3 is CASSSAHTDTQYF. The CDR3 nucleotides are TGTGCCAGCTCATCGGCACACACAGATACGCAGTATTTT.

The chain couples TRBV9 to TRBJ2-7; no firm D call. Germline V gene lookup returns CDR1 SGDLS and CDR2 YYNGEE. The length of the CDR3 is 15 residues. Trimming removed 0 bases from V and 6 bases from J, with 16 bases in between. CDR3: CASSVAAASLSEQYF. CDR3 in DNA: TGTGCCAGCAGCGTAGCGGCGGCTAGTCTAAGCGAGCAGTACTTC.

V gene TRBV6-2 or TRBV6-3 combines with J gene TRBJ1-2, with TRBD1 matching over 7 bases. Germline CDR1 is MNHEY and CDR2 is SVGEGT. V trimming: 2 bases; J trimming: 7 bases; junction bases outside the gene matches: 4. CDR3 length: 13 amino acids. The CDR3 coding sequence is TGTGCCAGCAGTTACAGGGGGCAACGTGGCTACACCTTC. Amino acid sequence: CASSYRGQRGYTF.

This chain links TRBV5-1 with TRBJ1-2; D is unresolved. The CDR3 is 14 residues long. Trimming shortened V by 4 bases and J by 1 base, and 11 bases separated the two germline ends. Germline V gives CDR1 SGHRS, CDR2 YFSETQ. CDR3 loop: CASSPRADNYGYTF. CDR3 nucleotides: TGCGCCAGCAGCCCAAGGGCCGATAACTATGGCTACACCTTC.

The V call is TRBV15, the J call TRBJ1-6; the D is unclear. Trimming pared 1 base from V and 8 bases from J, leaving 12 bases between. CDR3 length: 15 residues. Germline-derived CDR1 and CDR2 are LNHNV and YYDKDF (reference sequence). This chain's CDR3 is CATSRGTTGYSPLHF. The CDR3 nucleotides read TGTGCCACCAGCAGAGGAACAACGGGGTATTCACCCCTCCACTTT.

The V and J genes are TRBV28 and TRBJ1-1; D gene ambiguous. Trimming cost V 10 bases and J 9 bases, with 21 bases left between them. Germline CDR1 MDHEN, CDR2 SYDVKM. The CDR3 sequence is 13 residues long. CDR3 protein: CAISLSGYEQAFF. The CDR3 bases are TGTGCCATCAGCCTAAGTGGGTACGAGCAAGCTTTCTTT.

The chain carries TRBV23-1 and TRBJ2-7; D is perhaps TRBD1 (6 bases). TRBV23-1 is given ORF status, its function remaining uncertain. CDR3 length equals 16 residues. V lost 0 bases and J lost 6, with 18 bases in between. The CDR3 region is CASSQSGAGKGCEQYF. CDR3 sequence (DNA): TGCGCCAGCAGTCAATCGGGGGCAGGGAAGGGATGCGAGCAGTACTTC.

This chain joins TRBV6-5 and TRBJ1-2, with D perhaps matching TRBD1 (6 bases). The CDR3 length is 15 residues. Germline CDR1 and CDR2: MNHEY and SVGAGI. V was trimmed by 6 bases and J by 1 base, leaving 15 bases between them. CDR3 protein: CASSITGLLNYGYTF. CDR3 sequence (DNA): TGTGCCAGCAGCATTACAGGGCTCCTTAACTATGGCTACACCTTC.

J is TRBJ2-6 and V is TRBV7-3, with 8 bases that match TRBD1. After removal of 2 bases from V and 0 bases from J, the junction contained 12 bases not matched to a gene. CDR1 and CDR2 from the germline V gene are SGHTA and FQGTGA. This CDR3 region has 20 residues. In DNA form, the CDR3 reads TGTGCCAGCAGCTTACCCTTACAGGGGGGTATGAACTCTGGGGCCAACGTCCTGACTTTC. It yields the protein CASSLPLQGGMNSGANVLTF.

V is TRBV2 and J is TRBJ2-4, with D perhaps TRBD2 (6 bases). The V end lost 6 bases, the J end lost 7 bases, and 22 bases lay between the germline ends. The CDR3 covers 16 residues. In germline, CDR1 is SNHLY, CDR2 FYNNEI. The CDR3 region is CASSRLRGLTLNIQYF. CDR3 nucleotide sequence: TGTGCCAGCAGCCGCCTTAGGGGACTGACCCTTAACATTCAGTACTTC.

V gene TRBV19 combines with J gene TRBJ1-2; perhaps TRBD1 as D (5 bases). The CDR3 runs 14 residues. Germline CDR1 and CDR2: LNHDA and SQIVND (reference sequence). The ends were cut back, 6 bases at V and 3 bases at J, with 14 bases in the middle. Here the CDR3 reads CASREGVEDYGYTF. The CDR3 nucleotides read TGTGCCAGTAGGGAAGGGGTAGAGGACTATGGCTACACCTTC.

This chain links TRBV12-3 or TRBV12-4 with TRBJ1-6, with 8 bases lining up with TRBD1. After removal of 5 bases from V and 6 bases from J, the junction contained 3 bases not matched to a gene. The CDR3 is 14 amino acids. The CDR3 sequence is CASSTGGSNSPLHF. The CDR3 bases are TGTGCCAGCAGTACAGGGGGAAGTAATTCACCCCTCCACTTT.

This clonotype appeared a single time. The CDR3 DNA sequence: TGCGCCAGCAGCCAAATTTCTGGAAACACCATATATTTT. Translation gives CASSQISGNTIYF. This rearrangement joins TRBV4-1 to TRBJ1-3; D is uncertain. This CDR3 is 13 amino acids long. Trimming removed 2 bases from V and 1 base from J, with 3 bases in between. The germline gives CDR1 MGHRA, CDR2 YSYEKL.